Described below is a single T cell receptor (beta chain) sequence and its context. The antigen is not known. The data derive from a study of cytomegalovirus exposure and HLA in healthy donors. Broader study findings: Later genetic work tied a missense DCLRE1C variant to beta-chain V and J trimming. Of the V segments, some could not be distinguished, including TRBV6-2 and TRBV6-3, and were excluded.

The PCR was carried out with 60 Vbeta primers and 13 Jbeta primers. The assay was immunoSEQ multiplex PCR, and TCRdb's table has in-frame clones only and misses some. Found here are about 140,000 clones, 78% of them singletons; the top ten hold 2.4%. The V segment lost 4 bases and the J segment 9 bases; nucleotides outside the gene matches: 9. The CDR3 totals 16 residues. Germline V gene lookup returns CDR1 SGHDN and CDR2 FVKESK. What was sequenced was PBMCs. The receptor's source is a woman younger than 30 in good health and CMV-seropositive. This chain joins TRBV14 and TRBJ2-1, with 13 bases that match TRBD2. CDR3 in amino acids: CASSPVPGLAGFEQFF. The CDR3 DNA sequence: TGTGCCAGCAGCCCAGTCCCGGGACTAGCGGGGTTTGAGCAGTTCTTC.